This is a list of T cell receptor beta chains from one sample in a study of low-dose radiotherapy and immunotherapy resistance in tumors. MiXCR was run by TCRdb on the reads, yielding one entry per CDR3 protein. The sample consists of about 58,000 distinct CDR3 sequences, 23% of them appearing once. The sample in question was PBMCs, obtained after low-dose radiotherapy plus immunotherapy. These receptors were taken from a male donor with prostate cancer. Both conserved end residues are part of each CDR3. A D gene is named only where the DNA matches it firmly. Clone size is shown for a subset of rows, as once, few, many or a class of expanded clone.

CAIRADRGEYQPQHF	TGTGCCATCAGAGCAGACAGGGGCGAATATCAGCCCCAGCATTTT	many	TRBJ1-5	TRBD1	TRBV10-3
CASSSRTSGSSYEQYF	TGTGCCAGCAGCTCCAGGACTAGCGGGAGCTCCTACGAGCAGTACTTC	many	TRBJ2-7	TRBD2	TRBV7-8
CASNTRSSGGARESPLHF	TGTGCCAGCAACACCCGATCCAGCGGTGGGGCGAGGGAATCACCCCTCCACTTT	medium-sized	TRBJ1-6	NA	TRBV27
CASSTTGGKGYGYTF	TGTGCCAGCAGTACCACAGGGGGCAAGGGCTATGGCTACACCTTC	many	TRBJ1-2	TRBD1	TRBV28
CASSLGSYTEAFF	TGTGCCAGTAGTCTCGGATCCTACACTGAAGCTTTCTTT	many	TRBJ1-1	NA	TRBV19
CASSAQRGGLYTDTQYF	TGTGCCAGCAGCGCTCAGCGGGGGGGCCTCTACACAGATACGCAGTATTTT	many	TRBJ2-3	TRBD2	TRBV7-9
CASSLIQGRNSNQPQHF	TGTGCCAGCAGTTTGATACAGGGTCGGAATAGCAATCAGCCCCAGCATTTT	many	TRBJ1-5	NA	TRBV28
CAITTDGNTGELFF	TGTGCCATCACGACGGACGGGAACACCGGGGAGCTGTTTTTT	NA	TRBJ2-2	NA	TRBV10-3
CASRTSGKDTQYF	TGTGCCAGCAGGACTAGCGGTAAAGATACGCAGTATTTT	many	TRBJ2-3	TRBD2	TRBV28
CASSGDRVYGYTF	TGTGCCAGCAGTGGGGACAGAGTGTATGGCTACACCTTC	NA	TRBJ1-2	TRBD1	TRBV6-2/TRBV6-3
CAAGTNQETQYF	TGTGCCGCCGGGACTAACCAAGAGACCCAGTACTTC	many	TRBJ2-5	TRBD2	TRBV6-2/TRBV6-3
CASSLGVLAGTNEQYF	TGTGCCAGCAGCTTAGGTGTCCTAGCGGGGACCAACGAGCAGTACTTC	many	TRBJ2-7	TRBD2	TRBV7-6
CASSGGTSYQETQYF	TGCGCCAGCAGCGGCGGGACATCGTACCAAGAGACCCAGTACTTC	many	TRBJ2-5	NA	TRBV5-1
CSASAADKSNQPQHF	TGCAGTGCTAGTGCGGCAGACAAAAGCAATCAGCCCCAGCATTTT	few	TRBJ1-5	NA	TRBV20-1
CSVGEVNYGYTF	TGCAGCGTTGGAGAGGTTAACTATGGCTACACCTTC	many	TRBJ1-2	NA	TRBV29-1
CASSSGGSGANVLTF	TGTGCCAGCAGCTCAGGGGGCTCCGGGGCCAACGTCCTGACTTTC	many	TRBJ2-6	TRBD1	TRBV5-4
CASSLVGLGYNEQFF	TGTGCCAGCAGCTTAGTGGGACTAGGCTACAATGAGCAGTTCTTC	NA	TRBJ2-1	TRBD2	TRBV7-9
CASSRDGGGWVTEAFF	TGTGCCAGCAGCCGGGACGGGGGCGGCTGGGTCACTGAAGCTTTCTTT	NA	TRBJ1-1	NA	TRBV14
CASEGGSYEQYF	TGTGCCAGCGAGGGGGGCTCCTACGAGCAGTACTTC	many	TRBJ2-7	NA	TRBV7-9
CASSQVGDTQYF	TGTGCCAGCAGCCAAGTTGGGGACACCCAGTACTTC	many	TRBJ2-5	NA	TRBV3-1
CASSMQGAAYNEQFF	TGTGCCAGCAGCATGCAGGGGGCCGCCTACAATGAGCAGTTCTTC	many	TRBJ2-1	TRBD1	TRBV7-9
CSARDQGVAGELFF	TGCAGTGCTAGAGATCAGGGGGTGGCCGGGGAGCTGTTTTTT	many	TRBJ2-2	TRBD1	TRBV20-1
CASSHLVGPSYEQYF	TGTGCCAGCAGCCATTTGGTGGGGCCTTCCTACGAGCAGTACTTC	NA	TRBJ2-7	NA	TRBV14
CATMRGGPTYEQYF	TGTGCCACGATGCGCGGGGGCCCTACCTACGAGCAGTACTTC	NA	TRBJ2-7	NA	TRBV24-1
CASSLETSGGAEDTQYF	TGTGCCAGCAGCTTAGAGACTAGCGGGGGGGCCGAAGATACGCAGTATTTT	many	TRBJ2-3	TRBD2	TRBV7-6
CASSITHGEYEQYF	TGTGCCAGTAGTATCACTCATGGGGAATACGAGCAGTACTTC	many	TRBJ2-7	NA	TRBV19
CASSPTAATGGYGYTF	TGTGCCAGCTCACCCACCGCCGCGACAGGTGGTTATGGCTACACCTTC	many	TRBJ1-2	NA	TRBV18
CASKGQGVSGGPYEQYF	TGTGCCAGCAAAGGACAGGGCGTAAGCGGGGGGCCCTACGAGCAGTACTTC	many	TRBJ2-7	NA	TRBV6-2/TRBV6-3
CATGFGRTEAFF	TGTGCCACCGGCTTTGGGCGCACTGAAGCTTTCTTT	many	TRBJ1-1	NA	TRBV19